The source of this T cell receptor beta chain is a study of T-cell memory formation after mild COVID-19. Study-level information: TCR clusters largely stayed donor specific.

It was 5'RACE with constant-segment primers that produced the TCR alpha and TCR beta cDNA libraries, which carried sample barcodes and UMIs. TCRdb analysed the 5' RACE reads with MiXCR anew, one entry per CDR3 protein. The table shows about 310,000 distinct CDR3 sequences, with just under 20% occurring only once. In this sample, this clonotype turned up many times. CDR1 and CDR2 (germline): LGHDT, YNNKEL (reference sequence). V lost 4 bases and J lost 2; bases outside the gene matches: 4. The CDR3 sequence is 14 residues long. This sequence joins TRBV3-1 and TRBJ2-5; the match to TRBD2 covers 7 bases. The sequencing sample was made of PBMCs or a T cell subset sorted from them (not recorded which). The clonotype originates from a man between 18 and 35 years old who had mild COVID-19 (a few samples of this study predate the infection). Cell type and time point are not known. CDR3 bases: TGTGCCAGCAGCCTTGGAGCGGGGCAAGAGACCCAGTACTTC. This codes for CASSLGAGQETQYF.